The next 23 T cell receptor beta chains were all read from a single sample in a study of blood T cell repertoires in COVID-19. TCRdb's table, derived via immunoSEQ multiplex PCR, lists solely in-frame clones and lacks some. The table records under 550,000 clones, around 90% of them present only once. Source material: peripheral blood. These receptors all stem from a man aged 18 to 29 with COVID-19, enrolled during active disease.

This chain joins TRBV28 and TRBJ1-2, with 9 positions matching TRBD1. The CDR3 is 13 residues long. Germline lookup yields CDR1 MDHEN and CDR2 SYDVKM. V lost 8 bases, J lost 8 bases, and 9 bases stayed unmatched. CDR3: CASFRDRVRGYTF. CDR3 DNA: TGTGCCAGCTTCCGGGACAGGGTGAGAGGCTACACCTTC.

The genes are TRBV5-5 and TRBJ1-1; 8 bases agree with TRBD1. V lost 4 bases, J lost 0 bases, and 11 bases stayed unmatched. The germline V gene has CDR1 SGHKS and CDR2 YYEKEE (reference sequence). This CDR3 region has 17 residues. For the CDR3, the DNA is TGTGCCAGCAGCCCGTCAGGGGGCCTCCGTATGAACACTGAAGCTTTCTTT. It encodes CASSPSGGLRMNTEAFF. The full variable domain, completed using reference TRBV5-5 and TRBJ1-1, is DAGVTQSPTHLIKTRGQQVTLRCSPISGHKSVSWYQQVLGQGPQFIFQYYEKEERGRGNFPDRFSARQFPNYSSELNVNALLLGDSALYLCASSPSGGLRMNTEAFFGQGTRLTVV.

The chain carries TRBV27 and TRBJ2-7, with a weak D call TRBD1 (6 bases). The CDR3 covers 16 residues. Trimming left V 3 bases short and J 0 bases short, with 15 bases between. Germline CDR1 is MNHEY and CDR2 is SMNVEV (reference sequence). CDR3 loop: CASSFRDRISSYEQYF. The DNA of the CDR3 is TGTGCCAGCAGTTTTCGAGACAGGATTAGCTCCTACGAGCAGTACTTC.

The chain is built from TRBV4-2 and TRBJ1-1; D possibly corresponds to TRBD1 (6 bases). Trimming removed 0 bases from V and 11 bases from J, with 16 bases in between. The germline gives CDR1 LGHNA, CDR2 YNFKEQ. The CDR3 contains 14 residues. The CDR3 region is CASSQDSPGARAFF. The CDR3 DNA sequence: TGTGCCAGCAGCCAAGATTCGCCAGGGGCGCGTGCTTTCTTT.

This clone was seen more than once but under ten times. The chain couples TRBV6-5 to TRBJ2-2, with unresolved D. V lost 0 bases to trimming and J lost 2 bases, with 7 bases between them. CDR1 and CDR2 from the germline V gene are MNHEY and SVGAGI. This CDR3 comprises 15 residues. Here the CDR3 reads CASSYSADNTGELFF. The DNA of the CDR3 is TGTGCCAGCAGTTACTCGGCCGATAACACCGGGGAGCTGTTTTTT.

V usage is TRBV4-1 and J usage is TRBJ1-3; D remains ambiguous. The length of the CDR3 is 13 residues. Trimming shortened V by 1 base and J by 3 bases, and 4 bases separated the two germline ends. Germline loops: CDR1 MGHRA, CDR2 YSYEKL. The CDR3 spells CASSQVLGNTIYF. The CDR3 DNA reads as TGCGCCAGCAGCCAAGTTCTTGGAAACACCATATATTTT.

The V gene is TRBV24-1, the J gene TRBJ2-1; possible D gene TRBD1, 5 bases. V lost 0 bases to trimming and J lost 10 bases, with 9 bases between them. This CDR3 is 13 amino acids long. Germline-derived CDR1 and CDR2 are KGHDR and SFDVKD. CDR3 DNA sequence: TGTGCCACCAGTGATTTGGCAGGGTTGGAGCAGTTCTTC. It translates to CATSDLAGLEQFF.

This chain links TRBV10-3 with TRBJ2-7, with 10 nucleotides matching TRBD1. Looked up from germline, CDR1 is ENHRY and CDR2 is SYGVKD. Germline trimming cut 4 bases from V and 2 bases from J; bases unmatched to any gene: 8. The CDR3 is 16 residues long. The CDR3: CAISGLDRGQPYEQYF. The CDR3 nucleotides read TGTGCCATCAGTGGACTCGACAGGGGGCAGCCCTACGAGCAGTACTTC.

The chain is built from TRBV5-1 and TRBJ2-2; D may be TRBD1 (6 bases). Germline V gives CDR1 SGHRS, CDR2 YFSETQ. The V gene lost 3 bases and the J gene lost 5 bases, with 17 bases spanning the gap. There are 16 residues in the CDR3. CDR3 residues: CASSSRVGGTTGELFF. Here the CDR3 DNA reads TGCGCCAGCAGCTCAAGAGTAGGGGGTACGACCGGGGAGCTGTTTTTT.

The V call is TRBV19, the J call TRBJ2-7; tentatively, D is TRBD1 (5 bases). Deletions cut 1 base from V and 3 bases from J, with 10 bases between. Germline V CDR1 and CDR2: LNHDA, SQIVND (reference sequence). CDR3 length: 14 amino acids. The CDR3 is CASSIGQDNYEQYF. DNA for the CDR3: TGTGCCAGTAGTATAGGGCAGGACAACTACGAGCAGTACTTC.

V is TRBV9 and J is TRBJ2-7; 9 bases are a match to TRBD2. The CDR3 covers 16 residues. With 0 bases clipped from V and 2 bases from J, the junction kept 6 bases outside the gene matches. The V gene's germline CDR1 is SGDLS and CDR2 YYNGEE. The CDR3 here is CASSVALSGGPYEQYF. The CDR3 DNA sequence: TGTGCCAGCAGCGTAGCCCTAAGCGGGGGGCCCTACGAGCAGTACTTC.

The chain employs TRBV10-3 and TRBJ1-2; TRBD1 matches 8 bases. Germline CDR1 ENHRY, CDR2 SYGVKD. CDR3 length: 14 residues. V lost 6 bases and J lost 8; bases outside the gene matches: 11. DNA of the CDR3: TGTGCCATCAGGCCGACAGGGGAGTCTGGCGGCTACACCTTC. Translating gives CAIRPTGESGGYTF.

The chain recombines TRBV5-1 with TRBJ2-2; the match to TRBD1 covers 9 bases. Trimming took 5 bases from V and 5 from J; bases not matched to a gene: 13. The germline gives CDR1 SGHRS, CDR2 YFSETQ. The CDR3 totals 17 residues. CDR3: CASSYLSGQGVTGELFF. The CDR3 coding sequence is TGCGCCAGCAGTTATCTTTCGGGACAGGGAGTTACCGGGGAGCTGTTTTTT.

The chain joins TRBV2 to TRBJ1-2, with TRBD1 matching 8 bases. CDR3 length: 18 residues. With V trimmed by 1 base and J by 6 bases, 16 bases remained unmatched. Germline V gene lookup returns CDR1 SNHLY and CDR2 FYNNEI. The CDR3 is CASSEGAIRGRGENGYTF. The CDR3 DNA reads TGTGCCAGCAGTGAAGGGGCGATCAGGGGGCGAGGTGAAAATGGCTACACCTTC.

This clone has just one count. This chain connects TRBV7-9 to TRBJ2-7; 7 positions match TRBD1. The CDR3 has 12 amino acids. From germline, CDR1 is SEHNR and CDR2 FQNEAQ (reference sequence). V lost 7 bases and J lost 4; bases outside the gene matches: 4. CDR3 DNA sequence: TGTGCCAGCACTCGCAGGGGGTACGAGCAGTACTTC. This encodes CASTRRGYEQYF. Combining the CDR3 with reference TRBV7-9 and TRBJ2-7 gives the whole variable domain DTGVSQNPRHKITKRGQNVTFRCDPISEHNRLYWYRQTLGQGPEFLTYFQNEAQLEKSRLLSDRFSAERPKGSFSTLEIQRTEQGDSAMYLCASTRRGYEQYFGPGTRLTVT.

This rearrangement joins TRBV20-1 to TRBJ2-1, with 7 bases aligning to TRBD2. Germline CDR1 reads DFQATT; CDR2 reads SNEGSKA (reference sequence). The trim removed 3 bases at V and 2 bases at J, leaving 7 bases unmatched. This CDR3 contains 15 residues. The DNA of the CDR3 is TGCAGTGCTAGTGTGACCGGGACTACCTACAATGAGCAGTTCTTC. Encoded protein: CSASVTGTTYNEQFF.

This rearrangement joins TRBV2 to TRBJ1-4, with D perhaps TRBD1 (5 bases). Trimming cost V 5 bases and J 8 bases, with 15 bases left between them. Germline CDR1 SNHLY, CDR2 FYNNEI. The CDR3 loop spans 14 amino acids. Written as DNA, the CDR3 is TGTGCCAGCAGTACCATGGGGGGAGGGGAAAAACTGTTTTTT. Translated: CASSTMGGGEKLFF.

The J gene is TRBJ2-2, the V gene TRBV10-1, with a tentative D call TRBD1 (6 bases). The CDR3 spans 15 residues. V shed 2 bases and J shed 4 bases, with 11 bases lying between them. Germline CDR1 WNHNN, CDR2 SYGVQD (reference sequence). This CDR3 reads CASSEGGSGTGELFF. The CDR3 DNA reads as TGCGCCAGCAGTGAGGGGGGCTCAGGCACCGGGGAGCTGTTTTTT.

V is TRBV5-1 and J is TRBJ2-7, with 9 positions matching TRBD2. With 0 bases clipped from V and 2 bases from J, the junction kept 3 bases outside the gene matches. The length of the CDR3 is 15 residues. Looked up from germline, CDR1 is SGHRS and CDR2 is YFSETQ. The CDR3 sequence is CASSLELAGAYEQYF. CDR3 coding DNA: TGCGCCAGCAGCTTGGAACTAGCGGGCGCCTACGAGCAGTACTTC.

The chain recombines TRBV14 with TRBJ2-3, with TRBD2 identical over 7 bases. The V gene end was trimmed by 3 bases and the J gene end by 2 bases; junction bases not matched to a gene: 5. CDR3 size: 15 residues. Germline V CDR1 and CDR2: SGHDN, FVKESK. The CDR3 here is CASSHNRDYTDTQYF. CDR3 nucleotides: TGTGCCAGCAGCCATAACCGGGACTACACAGATACGCAGTATTTT.

The V gene is TRBV7-9, the J gene TRBJ2-1; 14 nucleotides line up with TRBD2. Germline V gene lookup returns CDR1 SEHNR and CDR2 FQNEAQ (reference sequence). There are 16 residues in the CDR3. Germline trimming cut 5 bases from V and 7 bases from J; bases unmatched to any gene: 7. The CDR3 DNA reads as TGTGCCAGCAGCGAGGGACTAGCGGGAGCGAGGAATGAGCAGTTCTTC. It yields the protein CASSEGLAGARNEQFF.

J is TRBJ1-1 and V is TRBV6-5; D is possibly TRBD1 (6 bases). V lost 0 bases to trimming and J lost 4 bases, with 15 bases between them. Germline CDR1 is MNHEY and CDR2 is SVGAGI. This CDR3 has 16 amino acids. The CDR3 DNA reads TGTGCCAGCAGTTACTCTGGATGGGGGGGCCTCACTGAAGCTTTCTTT. Residues: CASSYSGWGGLTEAFF.

The chain employs TRBV30 and TRBJ2-7; a possible D gene is TRBD2 (5 bases). This CDR3 is built from 14 residues. V was trimmed by 4 bases and J by 7 bases, leaving 20 bases between them. Germline CDR1 and CDR2: GTSNPN and SVGIG (reference sequence). The CDR3 bases are TGTGCCTGGAATCCCCCAAGGGTCGGGATGGAGCAGTACTTC. Amino acids: CAWNPPRVGMEQYF.